Here is one TCR beta chain with its context. Its antigen is as yet unknown. This entry comes from a study of OX40 agonist ivuxolimab in advanced cancers. Study-level background: People in dose escalation had one of these cancers: hepatocellular carcinoma, melanoma, renal cell or head and neck cancer.

The sampling schedule covered blood at baseline, cycle 4 day 1, and cycle 7 day 1. J lost 7 bases, V lost 4 bases, and 5 bases had no gene match. The CDR3 totals 12 residues. The germline V gene encodes CDR1 SGHNT and CDR2 YYREEE (reference sequence). Findings and caveats of the study: Researchers report that CD8+ T cells had, on average, more expanded clones than CD4+.

The repertoire was sequenced with immunoSEQ multiplex PCR; TCRdb's copy has only in-frame clones and lacks some. The table has over 60,000 clones, around 80% seen once. This TCR came from an adult with an advanced solid tumor such as melanoma, head and neck, liver or kidney cancer. Sample: CD4+ or CD8+ T cells sorted from blood, taken in a trial of the OX40 agonist ivuxolimab. The rearrangement links TRBV5-4 to TRBJ2-7; TRBD1 matches 7 bases. The DNA for the CDR3 is TGTGCCAGCAGCCACGGACAGGAGGAGCAGTACTTC. The encoded protein is CASSHGQEEQYF.